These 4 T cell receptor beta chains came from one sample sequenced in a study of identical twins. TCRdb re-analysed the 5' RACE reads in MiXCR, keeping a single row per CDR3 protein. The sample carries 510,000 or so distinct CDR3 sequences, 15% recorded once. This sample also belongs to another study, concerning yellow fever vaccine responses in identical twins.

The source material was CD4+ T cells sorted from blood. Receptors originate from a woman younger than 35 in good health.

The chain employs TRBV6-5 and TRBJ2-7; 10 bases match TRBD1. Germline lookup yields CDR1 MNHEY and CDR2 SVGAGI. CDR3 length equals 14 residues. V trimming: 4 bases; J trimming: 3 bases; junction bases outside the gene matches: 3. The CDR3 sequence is CASSLTGGYYEQYF. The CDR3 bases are TGTGCCAGCAGTTTGACAGGGGGCTACTACGAGCAGTACTTC.

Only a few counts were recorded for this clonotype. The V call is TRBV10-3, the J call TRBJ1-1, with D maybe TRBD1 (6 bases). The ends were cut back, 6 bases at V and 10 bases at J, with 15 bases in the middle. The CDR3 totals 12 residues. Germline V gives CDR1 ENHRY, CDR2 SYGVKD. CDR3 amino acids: CAIRGRQGRAFF. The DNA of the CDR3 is TGTGCCATCAGGGGTAGGCAGGGGCGAGCTTTCTTT.

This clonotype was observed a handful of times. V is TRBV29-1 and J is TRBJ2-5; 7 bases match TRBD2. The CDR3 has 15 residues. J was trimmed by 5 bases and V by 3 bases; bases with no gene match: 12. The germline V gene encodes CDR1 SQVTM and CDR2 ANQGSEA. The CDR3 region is CSVDGGRAWGETQYF. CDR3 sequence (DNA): TGCAGCGTTGACGGTGGGAGGGCCTGGGGGGAGACCCAGTACTTC.

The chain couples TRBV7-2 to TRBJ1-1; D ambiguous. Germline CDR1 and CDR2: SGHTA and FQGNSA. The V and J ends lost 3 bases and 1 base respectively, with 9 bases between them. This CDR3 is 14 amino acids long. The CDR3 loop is CASSFPRRNTEAFF. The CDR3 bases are TGTGCCAGCAGCTTCCCCCGGAGGAACACTGAAGCTTTCTTT.